Presented here are 31 T cell receptor beta chains from one specimen sequenced in a study of cytomegalovirus exposure and HLA in healthy donors. Clones were sequenced by immunoSEQ multiplex PCR, and TCRdb holds only the in-frame ones, with some missing. The sample consists of 250,000 to 400,000 clones, roughly 87% of them appearing once. Material for sequencing was PBMCs. These receptors were taken from a man aged 25 to 40 in good health and CMV-seronegative.

The chain recombines TRBV25-1 with TRBJ2-1; 8 nucleotides match TRBD1. CDR1 MGHDK and CDR2 SYGVNS come from the germline V gene. This CDR3 spans 11 amino acids. The V gene end was trimmed by 10 bases and the J gene end by 12 bases; junction bases not matched to a gene: 8. This CDR3 is CAIETGVGQFF. In nucleotides, the CDR3 is TGTGCCATCGAGACAGGGGTTGGGCAGTTCTTC.

V gene TRBV9 combines with J gene TRBJ2-5, with 16 positions matching TRBD2. J lost 0 bases, V lost 4 bases, and 3 bases had no gene match. The CDR3 extends over 17 amino acids. From germline, CDR1 is SGDLS and CDR2 YYNGEE. CDR3 amino acids: CASSMGLAGGYQETQYF. For the CDR3, the DNA is TGTGCCAGCAGCATGGGACTAGCGGGGGGGTACCAAGAGACCCAGTACTTC.

The chain has TRBV7-9 and TRBJ2-7; TRBD2 is a possible D gene (7 bases). From germline, CDR1 is SEHNR and CDR2 FQNEAQ (reference sequence). V shed 4 bases and J shed 3 bases, with 19 bases lying between them. The CDR3 length is 16 residues. CDR3 in DNA: TGTGCCAGCAGCTCGCGTGGGGGGGCCGGTAACTACGAGCAGTACTTC. Protein: CASSSRGGAGNYEQYF.

This clone was observed a single time. The CDR3 DNA sequence: TGCGCCAGCAGCTTGGGGCACACAGGGGACGTGGAAAAACTGTTTTTT. This gives the protein CASSLGHTGDVEKLFF. J is TRBJ1-4 and V is TRBV5-1, with 7 positions matching TRBD1. CDR1 and CDR2 from the germline V gene are SGHRS and YFSETQ. The CDR3 consists of 16 residues. The V gene end was trimmed by 0 bases and the J gene end by 8 bases; junction bases not matched to a gene: 10.

The chain has TRBV4-1 and TRBJ1-2, with D hard to call. Looked up from germline, CDR1 is MGHRA and CDR2 is YSYEKL. V lost 0 bases and J 6 bases, leaving 23 bases between the germline ends. The CDR3 contains 18 residues. The CDR3 nucleotides are TGCGCCAGCAGCCAAGATGGGCCAGGCACTGCGGACTGGCATGGCTACACCTTC. Residues: CASSQDGPGTADWHGYTF.

The chain uses TRBV27 and TRBJ2-3, with D uncertain. Trimming took off 5 bases at V and 2 bases at J, with 5 bases between the two ends. There are 12 residues in the CDR3. Germline CDR1 and CDR2: MNHEY and SMNVEV (reference sequence). The CDR3 region has the DNA TGTGCCAGCAGTGAGTCCACAGATACGCAGTATTTT. It codes for CASSESTDTQYF.

This rearrangement joins TRBV19 to TRBJ2-1; D is perhaps TRBD1 (5 bases). The CDR3 length is 14 residues. Per the germline V gene, CDR1 is LNHDA and CDR2 is SQIVND (reference sequence). Deletions cut 2 bases from V and 6 bases from J, with 11 bases between. The CDR3 protein is CASSIQGFVNEQFF. The CDR3 nucleotides read TGTGCCAGTAGTATACAGGGTTTCGTCAATGAGCAGTTCTTC.

J is TRBJ1-6 and V is TRBV11-2; TRBD1 agrees at 8 bases. Germline V gene data show CDR1 as SGHAT and CDR2 as FQNNGV. The CDR3 loop spans 16 amino acids. With V trimmed by 5 bases and J by 7 bases, 10 bases remained unmatched. CDR3 bases: TGTGCCAGCAGCCCTATCCGGACAGGGCTGAATTCACCCCTCCACTTT. It specifies CASSPIRTGLNSPLHF.

The chain is built from TRBV4-1 and TRBJ1-4; TRBD1 matches 7 bases. J was trimmed by 1 base and V by 0 bases; bases with no gene match: 5. The CDR3 loop spans 17 amino acids. CDR1 and CDR2 from the germline V gene are MGHRA and YSYEKL. The CDR3 region has the DNA TGCGCCAGCAGCCAAGACGACAGGGTCTTAACTAATGAAAAACTGTTTTTT. Amino acid sequence: CASSQDDRVLTNEKLFF.

V is TRBV5-1 and J is TRBJ2-5, with D possibly matching TRBD2 (6 bases). The ends were cut back, 0 bases at V and 2 bases at J, with 8 bases in the middle. Germline values: CDR1 SGHRS, CDR2 YFSETQ. This CDR3 contains 14 residues. The CDR3: CASSLVGGQETQYF. In DNA, the CDR3 is TGCGCCAGCAGCTTGGTCGGGGGACAAGAGACCCAGTACTTC.

The CDR3: CASSLGGDGYTF. The CDR3 DNA reads TGCGCCAGCAGTCTCGGGGGGGATGGCTACACCTTC. The chain employs TRBV10-2 and TRBJ1-2; possibly TRBD1 for D (5 bases). The CDR3 is 12 amino acids. CDR1 and CDR2 (germline): WSHSY, SAAADI. The ends were cut back, 5 bases at V and 6 bases at J, with 10 bases in the middle.

V is TRBV21-1 and J is TRBJ2-1; the DNA was not used to check the table's D call, TRBD2. TRBV21-1 has pseudogene status. The length of the CDR3 is 19 residues. This chain's CDR3 is CASSKAPPGLAGHYNEQFF. DNA of the CDR3: TGTGCCAGCAGCAAAGCGCCGCCGGGACTAGCGGGTCACTACAATGAGCAGTTCTTC.

V gene TRBV19 combines with J gene TRBJ2-1, with 8 bases matching TRBD2. The CDR3 has 16 residues. CDR1 and CDR2 (germline): LNHDA, SQIVND (reference sequence). V shed 3 bases and J 6 bases; nucleotides not matched to a gene: 10. This CDR3 reads CASSILGLEGRNEQFF. Written as DNA, the CDR3 is TGTGCCAGTAGTATTTTGGGACTAGAGGGGCGCAATGAGCAGTTCTTC. Full variable domain (rest looked up from reference TRBV19 and TRBJ2-1): DGGITQSPKYLFRKEGQNVTLSCEQNLNHDAMYWYRQDPGQGLRLIYYSQIVNDFQKGDIAEGYSVSREKKESFPLTVTSAQKNPTAFYLCASSILGLEGRNEQFFGPGTRLTVL.

The chain couples TRBV7-9 to TRBJ2-3, with D tentatively TRBD2 (5 bases). In germline, CDR1 is SEHNR, CDR2 FQNEAQ (reference sequence). The CDR3 extends over 15 amino acids. The V gene lost 2 bases and the J gene lost 3 bases, with 12 bases spanning the gap. The CDR3 DNA follows: TGTGCCAGCAGCTTATCTGGGAGTGGGACAGATACGCAGTATTTT. Residues: CASSLSGSGTDTQYF.

This sequence joins TRBV7-2 and TRBJ1-5; 7 nucleotides match TRBD1. Germline V lookup: CDR1 SGHTA, CDR2 FQGNSA. Trimming at V came to 6 bases and at J to 5 bases, leaving 7 bases not matched to a gene. The CDR3 extends over 14 amino acids. Written as DNA, the CDR3 is TGTGCCAGCAGGACGACAGGGATGGATCAGCCCCAGCATTTT. This encodes CASRTTGMDQPQHF.

The V and J genes are TRBV6-5 and TRBJ2-7; D gene uncertain. This CDR3 has 14 residues. Per germline, CDR1 MNHEY and CDR2 SVGAGI. V dropped 6 bases and J dropped 2 bases, with 14 bases sitting between them. This chain's CDR3 is CASSALLVTYEQYF. CDR3 sequence (DNA): TGTGCCAGCAGCGCCCTACTGGTCACCTACGAGCAGTACTTC.

The genes are TRBV5-4 and TRBJ1-3; the D gene is possibly TRBD1 (5 bases). This CDR3 region has 13 residues. Germline CDR1 and CDR2: SGHNT and YYREEE (reference sequence). The germline V and J ends were trimmed by 4 bases and 9 bases, with 14 bases remaining between them. In DNA form, the CDR3 reads TGTGCCAGCAGCCCAGGGTCGATGGGCACCATATATTTT. Its translation is CASSPGSMGTIYF.

The J gene is TRBJ1-1, the V gene TRBV5-1, with D possibly TRBD1 on 6 matching bases. Trimming took off 0 bases at V and 2 bases at J, with 14 bases between the two ends. Germline CDR1 reads SGHRS; CDR2 reads YFSETQ. The CDR3 length is 16 residues. CDR3 DNA: TGCGCCAGCAGCTTGGTGGCCAGGACAGCAAACACTGAAGCTTTCTTT. Translating it yields CASSLVARTANTEAFF.

The V and J genes are TRBV10-3 and TRBJ2-7; D may be TRBD2 (6 bases). CDR1 and CDR2 from the germline V gene are ENHRY and SYGVKD. The CDR3 consists of 14 residues. The germline V and J ends were trimmed by 2 bases and 6 bases, with 14 bases remaining between them. Here the CDR3 DNA reads TGTGCCATCAGTGAGCCTCCGGGGGTCGGCGAGCAGTACTTC. This gives the protein CAISEPPGVGEQYF.

The chain joins TRBV7-6 to TRBJ2-1; a possible D gene is TRBD2 (5 bases). CDR3 size: 13 residues. V lost 1 base, J lost 9 bases, and 10 bases lay in between. CDR1 is SGHVS and CDR2 is FNYEAQ in the germline V gene. The CDR3 loop reads CASSLVLAGEQFF. The CDR3 region has the DNA TGTGCCAGCAGCTTAGTTCTCGCGGGTGAGCAGTTCTTC.

The rearrangement joins TRBV5-6 to TRBJ1-2; unclear D gene. Germline V CDR1 and CDR2: SGHDT, YYEEEE. The ends were cut back, 0 bases at V and 12 bases at J, with 12 bases in the middle. This CDR3 comprises 12 residues. The CDR3 DNA reads as TGTGCCAGCAGCTTGGATTTCCGGGTGCACACCTTC. It codes for CASSLDFRVHTF.

This clone was counted between two and nine times. The chain joins TRBV6-6 to TRBJ1-5, with D maybe TRBD1 (6 bases). Deletions cut 2 bases from V and 3 bases from J, with 11 bases between. CDR1 MNHNY and CDR2 SVGAGI come from the germline V gene (reference sequence). The CDR3 is 15 amino acids. The CDR3 loop is CASSYAGVNNQPQHF. DNA of the CDR3: TGTGCCAGCAGTTACGCAGGGGTTAACAATCAGCCCCAGCATTTT.

Only a few counts were recorded for this clone. The chain couples TRBV19 to TRBJ1-5, with TRBD1 matching over 7 bases. The CDR3 spans 17 residues. V shed 4 bases and J 5 bases; nucleotides not matched to a gene: 14. Germline assignment: CDR1 LNHDA and CDR2 SQIVND (reference sequence). The CDR3 here is CASSRNDAGQNHQPQHF. CDR3 coding DNA: TGTGCCAGTAGTAGAAACGACGCGGGACAGAACCATCAGCCCCAGCATTTT. Drawing the rest from reference TRBV19 and TRBJ1-5, the complete variable domain is DGGITQSPKYLFRKEGQNVTLSCEQNLNHDAMYWYRQDPGQGLRLIYYSQIVNDFQKGDIAEGYSVSREKKESFPLTVTSAQKNPTAFYLCASSRNDAGQNHQPQHFGDGTRLSIL.

The chain uses TRBV15 and TRBJ1-5; 7 bases are shared with TRBD1. The trim removed 5 bases at V and 2 bases at J, leaving 21 bases unmatched. Germline CDR1 is LNHNV and CDR2 is YYDKDF (reference sequence). CDR3 length: 20 residues. CDR3 DNA: TGTGCCACCAGCCCATCCCCTGGACAGGAAATATTAGGTGGCAATCAGCCCCAGCATTTT. As protein: CATSPSPGQEILGGNQPQHF.

V and J are TRBV6-1 and TRBJ1-2; D is perhaps TRBD1 (5 bases). Germline V gene data show CDR1 as MNHNS and CDR2 as SASEGT. Deletions cut 2 bases from V and 2 bases from J, with 12 bases between. The CDR3 is 15 residues long. The CDR3 DNA sequence: TGTGCCAGCAGTGAAAATGACAGCACAAACTATGGCTACACCTTC. It encodes CASSENDSTNYGYTF.

The gene calls are TRBV2 and TRBJ1-2; D uncertain. The CDR3 has 15 residues. V dropped 2 bases and J dropped 8 bases, with 18 bases sitting between them. Germline V gene lookup returns CDR1 SNHLY and CDR2 FYNNEI. CDR3 sequence (DNA): TGTGCCAGCAGTGAACGGGTAGGGAAGGAGGGAGGCTACACCTTC. Its protein is CASSERVGKEGGYTF.

The CDR3 is CASSIAGGPNEQFF. CDR3 DNA sequence: TGTGCCAGCAGCATAGCGGGGGGGCCGAATGAGCAGTTCTTC. The V gene is TRBV27, the J gene TRBJ2-1; 11 nucleotides agree with TRBD2. Trimming at V came to 6 bases and at J to 7 bases, leaving 5 bases not matched to a gene. The CDR3 spans 14 residues. CDR1 is MNHEY, CDR2 SMNVEV, per germline (reference sequence).

In its sample, this clone was seen once. The V gene is TRBV4-1, the J gene TRBJ1-1; D unclear. Germline CDR1 reads MGHRA; CDR2 reads YSYEKL. The V end was cut by 5 bases, the J end by 2 bases, with 18 bases between. This CDR3 has 16 residues. CDR3 nucleotides: TGCGCCAGCAGCAACCGCCCGAGAGGGCCCAACACTGAAGCTTTCTTT. Its protein is CASSNRPRGPNTEAFF.

The J gene is TRBJ2-7, the V gene TRBV2, with 7 nucleotides matching TRBD1. CDR1 is SNHLY and CDR2 is FYNNEI in the germline V gene. V gave up 4 bases and J gave up 3 bases; unmatched junction bases: 9. There are 15 residues in the CDR3. CDR3 in DNA: TGTGCCAGCAGTGGGAAAGACAGGGAAATCTACGAGCAGTACTTC. This codes for CASSGKDREIYEQYF.

This chain uses TRBV6-6 with TRBJ2-3; 7 bases match TRBD1. From germline, CDR1 is MNHNY and CDR2 SVGAGI (reference sequence). The J segment lost 0 bases and the V segment lost 8 bases, leaving 8 bases of the junction unmatched. The CDR3 contains 15 residues. CDR3 nucleotide sequence: TGTGCCAGCGCCAAGGGGGCGGCTAGCACAGATACGCAGTATTTT. Residues: CASAKGAASTDTQYF.

The chain recombines TRBV1 with TRBJ2-1; the DNA was not used to check the table's D call, TRBD2. TRBV1 is described as a pseudogene. This CDR3 comprises 14 residues. Here the CDR3 reads CTSSPSGGDNEQFF. The CDR3 DNA follows: TGCACCAGCAGCCCCTCGGGGGGGGACAATGAGCAGTTCTTC.